This TCR beta chain is drawn from a study of long-term antiretroviral therapy in people with HIV. On the study more broadly: There is a gap of about a decade between the earliest samples and the later 2015 immediate-ART recommendation. Notes on the study in general: CDR3 length ranges were narrower in HIV repertoires than in controls.

Per donor, a minimum of one pre-ART and a minimum of two post-ART PBMC samples were available. As concerns this clone: Antigen: not known.

This CDR3 contains 14 residues. Germline lookup yields CDR1 SGHNT and CDR2 YYREEE (reference sequence). V was clipped by 2 bases and J by 1 base, with 8 bases between them. An immunoSEQ assay, version v3.0, was performed at survey level. Per-sample sequencing targets were roughly 35,000-55,000 T-cell genomes. Method: immunoSEQ multiplex PCR; TCRdb's copy keeps in-frame clones and lacks some. The sample records 15,000 to 20,000 clones, roughly 79% being singletons. This material consisted of unsorted PBMCs, taken 2.2 years after starting antiretroviral therapy. This receptor was taken from a man aged 50 to 59 with HIV. This chain connects TRBV5-4 to TRBJ2-3; D call uncertain. The CDR3 nucleotides are TGTGCCAGCAGCTTTCTAGAGGGCACAGATACGCAGTATTTT. This codes for CASSFLEGTDTQYF.